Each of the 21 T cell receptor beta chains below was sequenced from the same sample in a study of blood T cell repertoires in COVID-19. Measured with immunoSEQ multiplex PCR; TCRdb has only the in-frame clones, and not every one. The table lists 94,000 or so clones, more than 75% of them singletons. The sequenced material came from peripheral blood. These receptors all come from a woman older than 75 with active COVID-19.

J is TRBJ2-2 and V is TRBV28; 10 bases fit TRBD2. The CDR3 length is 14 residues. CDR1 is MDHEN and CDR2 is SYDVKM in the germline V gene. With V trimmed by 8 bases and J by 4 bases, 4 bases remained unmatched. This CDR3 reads CASHSGRPTGELFF. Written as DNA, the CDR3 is TGTGCCAGCCATAGCGGGAGGCCCACCGGGGAGCTGTTTTTT. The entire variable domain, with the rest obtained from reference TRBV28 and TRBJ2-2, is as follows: DVKVTQSSRYLVKRTGEKVFLECVQDMDHENMFWYRQDPGLGLRLIYFSYDVKMKEKGDIPEGYSVSREKKERFSLILESASTNQTSMYLCASHSGRPTGELFFGEGSRLTVL.

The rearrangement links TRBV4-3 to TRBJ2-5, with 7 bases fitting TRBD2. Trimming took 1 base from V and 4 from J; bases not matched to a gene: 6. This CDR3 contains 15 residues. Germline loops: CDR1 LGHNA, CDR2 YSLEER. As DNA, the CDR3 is TGCGCCAGCAGCCAAGCCCGCGGGGGACTAGAGACCCAGTACTTC. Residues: CASSQARGGLETQYF.

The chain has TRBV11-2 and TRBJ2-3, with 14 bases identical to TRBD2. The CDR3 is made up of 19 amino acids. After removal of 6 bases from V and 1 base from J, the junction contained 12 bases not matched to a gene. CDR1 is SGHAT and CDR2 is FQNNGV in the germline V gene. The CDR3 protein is CASRPIPGLAGVRTDTQYF. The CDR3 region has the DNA TGTGCCAGCAGACCAATCCCGGGACTAGCGGGAGTCCGCACAGATACGCAGTATTTT.

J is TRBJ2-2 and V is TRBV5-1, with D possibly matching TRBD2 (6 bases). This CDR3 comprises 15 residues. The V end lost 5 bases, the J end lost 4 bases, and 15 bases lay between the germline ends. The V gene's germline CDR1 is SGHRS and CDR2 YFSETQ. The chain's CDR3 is CASRVSLGGTGELFF. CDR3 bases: TGCGCCAGCAGAGTCAGCCTCGGGGGCACCGGGGAGCTGTTTTTT. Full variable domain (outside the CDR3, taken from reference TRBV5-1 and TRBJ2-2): KAGVTQTPRYLIKTRGQQVTLSCSPISGHRSVSWYQQTPGQGLQFLFEYFSETQRNKGNFPGRFSGRQFSNSRSEMNVSTLELGDSALYLCASRVSLGGTGELFFGEGSRLTVL.

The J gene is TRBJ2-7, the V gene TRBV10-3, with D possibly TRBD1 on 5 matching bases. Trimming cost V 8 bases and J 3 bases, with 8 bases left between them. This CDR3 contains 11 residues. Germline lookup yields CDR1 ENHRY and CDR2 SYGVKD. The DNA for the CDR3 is TGTGCCATCGCAGGGATCTACGAGCAGTACTTC. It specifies CAIAGIYEQYF.

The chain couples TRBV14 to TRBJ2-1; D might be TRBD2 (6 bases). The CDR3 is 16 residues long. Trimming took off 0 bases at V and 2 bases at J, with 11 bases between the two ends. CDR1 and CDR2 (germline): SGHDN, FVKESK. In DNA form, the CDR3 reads TGTGCCAGCAGCCAAGATTGGCGCGGGGCCTACAATGAGCAGTTCTTC. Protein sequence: CASSQDWRGAYNEQFF.

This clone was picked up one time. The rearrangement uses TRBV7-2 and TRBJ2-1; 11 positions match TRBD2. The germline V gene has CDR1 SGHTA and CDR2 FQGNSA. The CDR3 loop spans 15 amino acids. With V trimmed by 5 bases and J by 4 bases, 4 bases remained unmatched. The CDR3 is CASSLGLAVYNEQFF. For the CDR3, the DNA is TGTGCCAGCAGCCTGGGACTAGCGGTTTACAATGAGCAGTTCTTC.

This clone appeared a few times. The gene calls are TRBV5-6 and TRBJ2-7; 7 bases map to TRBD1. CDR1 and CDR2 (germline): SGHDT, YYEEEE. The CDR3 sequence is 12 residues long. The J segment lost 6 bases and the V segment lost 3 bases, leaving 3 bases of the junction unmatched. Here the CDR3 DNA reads TGTGCCAGCAGCTGGAACAGGGGCGAGCAGTACTTC. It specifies CASSWNRGEQYF.

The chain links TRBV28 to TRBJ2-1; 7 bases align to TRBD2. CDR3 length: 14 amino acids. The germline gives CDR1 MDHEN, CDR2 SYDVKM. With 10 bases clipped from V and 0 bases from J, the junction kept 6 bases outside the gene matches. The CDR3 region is CATQAGFSYNEQFF. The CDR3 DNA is TGTGCCACCCAAGCGGGGTTCTCCTACAATGAGCAGTTCTTC.

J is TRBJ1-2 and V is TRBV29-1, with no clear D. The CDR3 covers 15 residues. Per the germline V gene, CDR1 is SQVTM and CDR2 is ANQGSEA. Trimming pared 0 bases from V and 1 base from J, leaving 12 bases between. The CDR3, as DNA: TGCAGCGTTGAAGACCAGGTTCCATTTAACTATGGCTACACCTTC. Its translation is CSVEDQVPFNYGYTF.

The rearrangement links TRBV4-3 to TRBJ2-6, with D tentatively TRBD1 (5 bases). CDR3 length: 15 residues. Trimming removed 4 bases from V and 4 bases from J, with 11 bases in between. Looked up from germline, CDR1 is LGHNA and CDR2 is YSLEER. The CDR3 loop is CASSPGLVGANVLTF. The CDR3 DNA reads TGCGCCAGCAGCCCAGGGTTGGTAGGGGCCAACGTCCTGACTTTC.

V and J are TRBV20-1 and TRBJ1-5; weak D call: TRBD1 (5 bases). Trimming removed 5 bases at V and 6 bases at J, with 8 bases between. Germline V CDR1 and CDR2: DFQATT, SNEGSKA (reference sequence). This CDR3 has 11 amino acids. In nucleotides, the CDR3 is TGCAGTGCTTCGGACACTCAGCCCCAGCATTTT. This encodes CSASDTQPQHF.

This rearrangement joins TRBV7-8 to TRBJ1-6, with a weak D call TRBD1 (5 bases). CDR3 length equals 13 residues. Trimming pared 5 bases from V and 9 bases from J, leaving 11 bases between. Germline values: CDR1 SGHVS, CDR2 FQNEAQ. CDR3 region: CASSLNRGSPLHF. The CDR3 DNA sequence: TGTGCCAGCAGCCTGAATAGGGGTTCACCCCTCCACTTT.

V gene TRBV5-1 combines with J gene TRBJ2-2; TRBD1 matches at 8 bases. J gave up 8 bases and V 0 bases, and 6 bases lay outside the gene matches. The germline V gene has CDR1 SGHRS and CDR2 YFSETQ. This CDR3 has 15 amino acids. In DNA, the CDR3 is TGCGCCAGCAGCTTGGTAGCAGGGGGCCCAGGGGAGCTGTTTTTT. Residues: CASSLVAGGPGELFF.

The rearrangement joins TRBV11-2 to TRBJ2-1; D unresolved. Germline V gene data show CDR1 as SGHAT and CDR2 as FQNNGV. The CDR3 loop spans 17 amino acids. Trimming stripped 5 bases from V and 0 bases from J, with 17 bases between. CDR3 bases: TGTGCCAGCAGCCCTCGAGGTAGCCGCAGCTCCTACAATGAGCAGTTCTTC. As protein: CASSPRGSRSSYNEQFF.

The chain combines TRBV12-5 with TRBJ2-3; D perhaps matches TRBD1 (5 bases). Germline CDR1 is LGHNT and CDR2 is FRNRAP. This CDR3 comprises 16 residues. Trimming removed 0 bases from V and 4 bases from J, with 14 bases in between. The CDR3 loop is CASGLVLDSSSDTQYF. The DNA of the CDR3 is TGTGCTAGTGGTTTGGTACTCGACAGTAGTTCAGATACGCAGTATTTT.

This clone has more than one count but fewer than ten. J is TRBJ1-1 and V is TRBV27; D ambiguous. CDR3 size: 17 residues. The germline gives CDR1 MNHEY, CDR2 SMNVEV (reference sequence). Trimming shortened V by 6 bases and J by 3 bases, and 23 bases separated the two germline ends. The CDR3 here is CASSPRFVPEEDTEAFF. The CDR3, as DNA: TGTGCCAGCAGCCCTCGTTTCGTCCCCGAGGAGGACACTGAAGCTTTCTTT.

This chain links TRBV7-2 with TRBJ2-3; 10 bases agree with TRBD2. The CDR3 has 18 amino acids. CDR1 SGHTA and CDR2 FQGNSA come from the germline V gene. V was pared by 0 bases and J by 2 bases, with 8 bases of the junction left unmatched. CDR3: CASSLARIAGGTTDTQYF. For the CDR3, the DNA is TGTGCCAGCAGCTTAGCGCGGATAGCGGGAGGCACCACAGATACGCAGTATTTT.

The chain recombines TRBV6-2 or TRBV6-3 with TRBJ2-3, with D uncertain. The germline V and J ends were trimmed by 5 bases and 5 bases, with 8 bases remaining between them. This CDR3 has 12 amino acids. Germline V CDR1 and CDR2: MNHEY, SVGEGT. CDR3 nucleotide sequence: TGTGCCAGCAGTCAAGAGGTAGATACGCAGTATTTT. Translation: CASSQEVDTQYF.

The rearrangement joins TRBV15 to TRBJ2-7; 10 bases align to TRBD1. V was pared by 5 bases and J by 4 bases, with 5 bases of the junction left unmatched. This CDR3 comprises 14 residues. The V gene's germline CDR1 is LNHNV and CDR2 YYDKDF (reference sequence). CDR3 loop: CATSGQGGEYEQYF. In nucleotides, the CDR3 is TGTGCCACCAGCGGACAGGGGGGGGAGTACGAGCAGTACTTC.

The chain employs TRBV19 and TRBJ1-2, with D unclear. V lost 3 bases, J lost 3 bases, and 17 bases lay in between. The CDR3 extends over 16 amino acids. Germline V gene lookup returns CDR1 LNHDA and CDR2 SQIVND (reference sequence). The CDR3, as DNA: TGTGCCAGTAGTATGTTTCGGGGTCCCTCTTACTATGGCTACACCTTC. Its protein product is CASSMFRGPSYYGYTF.